Here is one T cell receptor (beta chain) with its context. Antigen: not known. Expressed TCRB transcripts were sequenced because the isolated RNA had all been reverse transcribed beforehand. Produced via immunoSEQ multiplex PCR; TCRdb's table is partial and in-frame only. This table holds hundreds of thousands of clones, 13% found once. The record originates from a study of beta chain features in type 1 diabetes. Germline V gives CDR1 MNHNS, CDR2 SASEGT. The V segment lost 5 bases and the J segment 4 bases; nucleotides outside the gene matches: 5. The CDR3 sequence is 15 residues long. Study conclusions and caveats: No resolution was reached here on whether HLA type influences TCRB rearrangement. Sequencing the cDNA could make cells with high TCR expression show up more than they should. For Type 1 diabetes patients, all four CD4+ subsets carried TCRB CDR3s that were moderately but significantly shorter. Researchers reported that naive, central memory and Treg TCRB repertoires appeared more similar in patients than in healthy donors.

The sample comprised naive CD4+ T cells from blood. The rearrangement links TRBV6-1 to TRBJ2-2; 9 bases are a match to TRBD1. This clonotype was obtained from a man aged 18 to 29 with type 1 diabetes. The CDR3 DNA sequence: TGTGCCAGCAGTACAACAGGGGGCCTCACCGGGGAGCTGTTTTTT. As protein: CASSTTGGLTGELFF.